This T cell receptor beta chain was found in a study of CD4+ T cells in melanoma. Study conclusions and caveats: A reported correlation linked neoantigen-specific CD4+ T cells to CD8+, macrophage and B cell function. Diverse differentiation states were reported for melanoma neoantigen-specific CD4+ T cells.

Unmatched junction bases numbered 6, after V lost 4 bases and J lost 5 bases. Germline loops: CDR1 SGHRS, CDR2 YFSETQ. The CDR3 spans 14 residues. Turning to this clone: Its antigen remains unidentified.

TCRdb keeps only in-frame clones here, not all; method: immunoSEQ multiplex PCR. The sample lists about 140,000 clones; around 90% were seen once. The chain recombines TRBV5-1 with TRBJ2-5, with 9 bases that match TRBD1. This clonotype was sampled from a human donor with melanoma. CDR3 region: CASSPGTGTETQYF. Here the CDR3 DNA reads TGCGCCAGCAGCCCCGGGACAGGGACGGAGACCCAGTACTTC. The full variable domain, with the rest looked up from reference TRBV5-1 and TRBJ2-5, is KAGVTQTPRYLIKTRGQQVTLSCSPISGHRSVSWYQQTPGQGLQFLFEYFSETQRNKGNFPGRFSGRQFSNSRSEMNVSTLELGDSALYLCASSPGTGTETQYFGPGTRLLVL.